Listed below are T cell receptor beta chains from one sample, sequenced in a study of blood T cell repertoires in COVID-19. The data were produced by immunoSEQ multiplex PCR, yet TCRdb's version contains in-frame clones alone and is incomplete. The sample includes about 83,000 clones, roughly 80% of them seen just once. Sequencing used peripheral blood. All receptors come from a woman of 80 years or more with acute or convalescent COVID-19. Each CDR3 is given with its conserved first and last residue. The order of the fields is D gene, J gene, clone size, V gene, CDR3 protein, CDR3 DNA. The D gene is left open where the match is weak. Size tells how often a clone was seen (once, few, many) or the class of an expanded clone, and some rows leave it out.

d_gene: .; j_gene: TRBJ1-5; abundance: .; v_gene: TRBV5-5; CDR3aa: CASSLDYGPQHF; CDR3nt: TGTGCCAGCAGCTTGGACTACGGGCCCCAGCATTTT
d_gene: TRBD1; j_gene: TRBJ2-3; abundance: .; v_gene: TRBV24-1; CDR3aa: CATNDRVGDTQYF; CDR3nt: TGTGCCACCAACGACAGGGTAGGAGATACGCAGTATTTT
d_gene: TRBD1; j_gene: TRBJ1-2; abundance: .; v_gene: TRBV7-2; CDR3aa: CASSPPQGGRYGYTF; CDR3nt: TGTGCCAGCAGCCCCCCCCAGGGGGGAAGGTATGGCTACACCTTC
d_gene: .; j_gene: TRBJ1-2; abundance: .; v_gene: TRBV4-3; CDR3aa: CASSQEPGRGYGYTF; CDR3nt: TGCGCCAGCAGCCAAGAACCAGGGAGGGGCTATGGCTACACCTTC
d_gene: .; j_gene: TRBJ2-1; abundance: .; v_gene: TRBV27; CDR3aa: CASSGTRTYNEQFF; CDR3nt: TGTGCCAGCAGCGGGACAAGAACGTACAATGAGCAGTTCTTC
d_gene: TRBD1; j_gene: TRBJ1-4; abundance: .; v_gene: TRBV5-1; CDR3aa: CASSYQGAEYEKLFF; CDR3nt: TGCGCCAGCAGCTACCAGGGGGCCGAGTATGAAAAACTGTTTTTT
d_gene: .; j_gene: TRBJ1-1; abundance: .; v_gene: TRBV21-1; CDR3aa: CASSKTNPGQGALTEAFF; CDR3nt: TGTGCCAGCAGCAAAACTAATCCGGGACAGGGGGCGTTGACTGAAGCTTTCTTT
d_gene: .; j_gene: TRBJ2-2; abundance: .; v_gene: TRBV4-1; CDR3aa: CASSQDVETTFANTGELFF; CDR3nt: TGCGCCAGCAGCCAAGATGTGGAGACTACCTTCGCGAACACCGGGGAGCTGTTTTTT
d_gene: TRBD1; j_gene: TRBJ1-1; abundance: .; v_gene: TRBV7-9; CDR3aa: CASSSVRGRTEAFF; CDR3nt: TGTGCCAGCAGCTCGGTCAGGGGGCGGACTGAAGCTTTCTTT
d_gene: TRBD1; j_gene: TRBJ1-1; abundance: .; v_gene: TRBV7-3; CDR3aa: CASSLMAGQGTGAFF; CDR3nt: TGTGCCAGCAGCTTAATGGCAGGACAGGGTACTGGAGCTTTCTTT
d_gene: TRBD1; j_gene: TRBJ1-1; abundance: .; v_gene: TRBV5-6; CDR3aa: CASRSRGSPPGAFF; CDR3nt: TGTGCCAGCAGGTCCAGGGGGTCCCCTCCCGGAGCTTTCTTT
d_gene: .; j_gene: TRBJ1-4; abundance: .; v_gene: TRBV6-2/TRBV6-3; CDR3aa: CASRPAGPEKLFF; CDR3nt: TGTGCCAGCAGGCCTGCAGGGCCCGAAAAACTGTTTTTT
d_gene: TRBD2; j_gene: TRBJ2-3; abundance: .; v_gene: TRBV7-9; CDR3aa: CASSRSTLGGRTTDTQYF; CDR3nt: TGTGCCAGCAGCCGGTCCACCTTGGGGGGGAGGACCACAGATACGCAGTATTTT
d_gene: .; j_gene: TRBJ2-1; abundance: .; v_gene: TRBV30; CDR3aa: CAWSRRPGVLEQFF; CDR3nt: TGTGCCTGGAGTAGGCGCCCGGGGGTACTCGAGCAGTTCTTC
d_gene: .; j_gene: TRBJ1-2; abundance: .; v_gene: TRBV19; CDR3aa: CASSWTATTNYGYTF; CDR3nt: TGTGCCAGCTCGTGGACAGCGACAACCAACTATGGCTACACCTTC
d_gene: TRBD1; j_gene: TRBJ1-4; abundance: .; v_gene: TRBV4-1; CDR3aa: CASSQEAVRQGAGKLFF; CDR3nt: TGCGCCAGCAGCCAAGAGGCAGTCCGACAGGGGGCAGGAAAACTGTTTTTT
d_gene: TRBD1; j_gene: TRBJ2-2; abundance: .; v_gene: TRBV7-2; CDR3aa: CASSSLGGQGLGELFF; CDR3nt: TGTGCCAGCAGCTCCTTGGGCGGACAGGGGCTGGGGGAGCTGTTTTTT
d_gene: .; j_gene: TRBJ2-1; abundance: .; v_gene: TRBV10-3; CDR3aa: CATELGLSNEQFF; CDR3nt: TGTGCCACCGAGCTGGGCCTTTCCAATGAGCAGTTCTTC
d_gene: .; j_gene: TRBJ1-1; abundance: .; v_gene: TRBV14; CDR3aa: CASSQALGVTEAFF; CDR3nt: TGTGCCAGCAGCCAAGCCCTAGGGGTAACTGAAGCTTTCTTT
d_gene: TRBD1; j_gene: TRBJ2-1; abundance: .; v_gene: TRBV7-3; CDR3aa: CASSSGQGPYNEQFF; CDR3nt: TGTGCCAGCAGCTCGGGACAGGGGCCCTACAATGAGCAGTTCTTC
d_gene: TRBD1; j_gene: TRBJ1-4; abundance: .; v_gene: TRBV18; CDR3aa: CASSRDRGNEKLFF; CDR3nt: TGTGCCAGCTCTCGGGACAGGGGGAATGAAAAACTGTTTTTT
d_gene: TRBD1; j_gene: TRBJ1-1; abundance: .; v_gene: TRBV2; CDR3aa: CASRKTGEPNTEAFF; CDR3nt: TGTGCCAGCAGAAAAACAGGGGAACCGAACACTGAAGCTTTCTTT
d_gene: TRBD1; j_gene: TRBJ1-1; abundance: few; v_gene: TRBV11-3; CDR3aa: CASSFRTGANTEAFF; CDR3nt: TGTGCCAGCAGCTTTAGGACAGGGGCGAACACTGAAGCTTTCTTT
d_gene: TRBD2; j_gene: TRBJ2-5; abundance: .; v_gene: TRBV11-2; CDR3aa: CASSTRGGAGGETQYF; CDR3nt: TGTGCCAGCAGCACCCGCGGGGGGGCAGGGGGAGAGACCCAGTACTTC
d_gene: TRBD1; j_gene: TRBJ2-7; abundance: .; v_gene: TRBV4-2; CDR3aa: CASSQNPGQYYEQYF; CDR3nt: TGTGCCAGCAGCCAGAACCCGGGACAGTACTACGAGCAGTACTTC
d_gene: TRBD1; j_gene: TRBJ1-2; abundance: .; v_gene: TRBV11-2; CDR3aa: CASSPRTQGVGYTF; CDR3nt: TGTGCCAGCAGCCCCCGGACTCAGGGGGTTGGCTACACCTTC
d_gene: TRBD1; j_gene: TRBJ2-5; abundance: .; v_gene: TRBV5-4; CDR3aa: CASSSQGAQETQYF; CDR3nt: TGTGCCAGCAGCTCGCAGGGGGCACAAGAGACCCAGTACTTC
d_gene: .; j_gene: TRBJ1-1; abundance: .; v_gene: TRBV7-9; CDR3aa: CASSFYQGTEAFF; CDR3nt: TGTGCCAGCAGCTTCTATCAGGGTACTGAAGCTTTCTTT
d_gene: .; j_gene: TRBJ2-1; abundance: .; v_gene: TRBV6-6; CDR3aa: CASSYRGYNEQFF; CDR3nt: TGTGCCAGCAGTTACAGGGGGTACAATGAGCAGTTCTTC
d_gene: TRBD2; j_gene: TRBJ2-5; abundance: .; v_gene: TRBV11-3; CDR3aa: CASSPRGSGGAGETQYF; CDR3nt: TGTGCCAGCAGCCCGAGGGGAAGCGGGGGGGCCGGAGAGACCCAGTACTTC
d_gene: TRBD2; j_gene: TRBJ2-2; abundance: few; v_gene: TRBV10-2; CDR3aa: CASLREGRRGEIPGELFF; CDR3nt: TGCGCCAGCTTGAGGGAGGGGCGGCGGGGGGAAATCCCCGGGGAGCTGTTTTTT
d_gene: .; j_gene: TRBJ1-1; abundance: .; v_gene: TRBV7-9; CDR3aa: CASSPTQGWTTEAFF; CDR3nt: TGTGCCAGCAGCCCCACCCAGGGATGGACCACTGAAGCTTTCTTT
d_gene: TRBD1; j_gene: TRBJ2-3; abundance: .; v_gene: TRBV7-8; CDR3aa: CASSGDLSGTGDDTQYF; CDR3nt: TGTGCCAGCAGCGGGGACTTGAGTGGGACAGGGGACGATACGCAGTATTTT
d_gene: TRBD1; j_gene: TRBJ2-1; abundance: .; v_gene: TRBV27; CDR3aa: CASSPGTGGYNEQFF; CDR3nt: TGTGCCAGCAGTCCCGGGACAGGGGGATACAATGAGCAGTTCTTC
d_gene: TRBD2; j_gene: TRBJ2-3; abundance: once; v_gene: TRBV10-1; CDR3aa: CASSREASGGAGADTQYF; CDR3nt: TGCGCCAGCAGCCGAGAGGCTAGCGGGGGGGCTGGGGCAGATACGCAGTATTTT
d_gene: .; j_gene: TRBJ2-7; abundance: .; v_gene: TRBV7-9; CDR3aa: CASSFGWDISYEQYF; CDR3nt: TGTGCCAGCAGCTTTGGTTGGGACATCTCCTACGAGCAGTACTTC
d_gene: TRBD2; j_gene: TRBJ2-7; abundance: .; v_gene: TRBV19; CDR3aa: CASSIDGTSGGRAYF; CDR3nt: TGTGCCAGTAGTATAGACGGGACTAGCGGGGGCCGGGCGTACTTC
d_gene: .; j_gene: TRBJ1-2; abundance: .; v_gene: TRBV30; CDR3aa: CASAAGYGYTF; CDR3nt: TGTGCCTCCGCCGCCGGGTATGGCTACACCTTC